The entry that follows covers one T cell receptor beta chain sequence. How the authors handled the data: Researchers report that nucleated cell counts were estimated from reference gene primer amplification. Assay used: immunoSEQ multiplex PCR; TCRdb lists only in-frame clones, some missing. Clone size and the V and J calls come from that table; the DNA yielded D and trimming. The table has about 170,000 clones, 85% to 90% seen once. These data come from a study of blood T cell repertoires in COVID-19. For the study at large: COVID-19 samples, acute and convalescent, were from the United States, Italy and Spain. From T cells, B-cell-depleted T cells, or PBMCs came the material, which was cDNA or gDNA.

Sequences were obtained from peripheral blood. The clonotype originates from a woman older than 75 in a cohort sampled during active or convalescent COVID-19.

The CDR3 spells CASSLGGGPYGYTF. CDR3 DNA sequence: TGTGCCAGCAGCTTAGGCGGGGGGCCCTATGGCTACACCTTC. The chain links TRBV11-2 to TRBJ1-2, with D maybe TRBD1 (6 bases). With 1 base removed from V and 4 bases from J, the gap between germline ends came to 10 bases. Germline CDR1 SGHAT, CDR2 FQNNGV. The CDR3 length is 14 residues. The variable domain in full, completed from reference TRBV11-2 and TRBJ1-2, reads EAGVAQSPRYKIIEKRQSVAFWCNPISGHATLYWYQQILGQGPKLLIQFQNNGVVDDSQLPKDRFSAERLKGVDSTLKIQPAKLEDSAVYLCASSLGGGPYGYTFGSGTRLTVV.